This TCR beta chain originates from a study of chemoradiotherapy in HPV16-positive cancers. Germline values: CDR1 SGHVS, CDR2 FQNEAQ. Trimming shortened V by 5 bases and J by 7 bases, and 15 bases separated the two germline ends. There are 15 residues in the CDR3. About this clone itself: Its antigen is still unknown.

TCRdb's table, derived via immunoSEQ multiplex PCR, lists solely in-frame clones and lacks some. The sample shows 1,500 to 2,500 clones, about 82% of them seen only once. General study findings and limits: Candidate HPV-specific clones and E7-related TCR motifs grew in tumor during treatment.

The rearrangement joins TRBV7-8 to TRBJ1-6; possible D gene TRBD1, 5 bases. The clonotype was recovered from a human donor with HPV-associated anogenital cancer. Source: tumor tissue, taken from a patient who underwent chemoradiotherapy. The CDR3 coding sequence is TGTGCCAGCAGCCAGGGAGGTATTGTGAATTCACCCCTCCACTTT. Translated: CASSQGGIVNSPLHF.